One sample yielded the 15 T cell receptor beta chains listed below, sequenced in a study of early T cells in non-severe SARS-CoV-2 infection. Each CDR3 protein is one row after TCRdb ran MiXCR on the 5' RACE reads. The table includes about 56,000 distinct CDR3 sequences, about 10% detected once. The sequencing input was whole blood. The receptors derive from an adult who was a healthcare worker with PCR-confirmed SARS-CoV-2 infection or an uninfected control (not recorded which).

This clonotype has more than one count but fewer than ten. This chain joins TRBV11-2 and TRBJ2-7; D unclear. The CDR3 sequence is 14 residues long. V lost 0 bases and J lost 6, with 12 bases in between. Germline lookup yields CDR1 SGHAT and CDR2 FQNNGV. CDR3 coding DNA: TGTGCCAGCAGCTTAGACCGCTGGGCACTCGAGCAGTACTTC. It codes for CASSLDRWALEQYF.

This clonotype was seen only a few times. J is TRBJ2-1 and V is TRBV15, with D hard to call. The CDR3 consists of 11 residues. In germline, CDR1 is LNHNV, CDR2 YYDKDF (reference sequence). The V end was cut by 0 bases, the J end by 10 bases, with 4 bases between. CDR3 region: CATSRDLEQFF. The CDR3 region has the DNA TGTGCCACCAGCAGAGATCTGGAGCAGTTCTTC.

The rearrangement joins TRBV6-2 or TRBV6-3 to TRBJ2-4, with D unclear. The CDR3 extends over 14 amino acids. Trimming removed 8 bases at V and 1 base at J, with 12 bases between. Germline-derived CDR1 and CDR2 are MNHEY and SVGEGT. The CDR3 loop is CASYSHVAKNIQYF. The DNA of the CDR3 is TGTGCCAGCTATTCTCACGTCGCCAAAAACATTCAGTACTTC.

Concerning this clonotype itself: A much larger clone differs from this one at a single base, so this may be a read error. This chain joins TRBV12-3 or TRBV12-4 and TRBJ2-1, with 9 bases aligning to TRBD1. The CDR3 contains 14 residues. This CDR3 is CASSLGTGLDERFF. As DNA, the CDR3 is TGTGCCAGCAGTTTGGGGACAGGGTTGGATGAGCGGTTCTTC.

The rearrangement uses TRBV29-1 and TRBJ1-2; D not certain. The CDR3 covers 13 residues. The germline gives CDR1 SQVTM, CDR2 ANQGSEA. Trimming took off 2 bases at V and 4 bases at J, with 11 bases between the two ends. This CDR3 reads CSVEPERVYGYTF. The CDR3 DNA is TGCAGCGTTGAACCTGAACGGGTCTATGGCTACACCTTC.

This clonotype was found a few times. This CDR3 is CASSLVQGQPQHF. As DNA, the CDR3 is TGTGCCAGCAGCTTGGTACAGGGACAGCCCCAGCATTTT. The genes are TRBV5-5 and TRBJ1-5; a possible D gene is TRBD1 (6 bases). CDR3 length: 13 residues. V lost 0 bases to trimming and J lost 7 bases, with 8 bases between them. Germline V gene data show CDR1 as SGHKS and CDR2 as YYEKEE (reference sequence).

This clonotype was counted between two and nine times. This chain uses TRBV24-1 with TRBJ2-1, with 10 bases fitting TRBD2. This CDR3 has 15 residues. CDR1 and CDR2 from the germline V gene are KGHDR and SFDVKD. J gave up 4 bases and V 5 bases, and 4 bases lay outside the gene matches. CDR3 region: CATSGRTSGYNEQFF. For the CDR3, the DNA is TGTGCCACCAGTGGAAGGACTAGCGGTTACAATGAGCAGTTCTTC.

Of note for this clonotype: The junction shows a germline mismatch at one end, possibly a read error. J is TRBJ1-1 and V is TRBV12-3 or TRBV12-4, with D perhaps TRBD1 (5 bases). CDR3 length: 13 amino acids. This CDR3 reads CASSFNGAKPDRF. In nucleotides, the CDR3 is TGTGCCAGCAGTTTTAACGGGGCCAAACCGGACCGTTTT.

There are a few counts of this clonotype. CDR3 in amino acids: CASNRLANEQFF. The CDR3 DNA follows: TGTGCCAGCAATAGATTAGCGAATGAGCAGTTCTTC. This rearrangement joins TRBV25-1 to TRBJ2-1; TRBD2 is a possible D gene (5 bases). Trimming took off 7 bases at V and 7 bases at J, with 11 bases between the two ends. Germline V CDR1 and CDR2: MGHDK, SYGVNS. CDR3 size: 12 residues.

The chain combines TRBV21-1 with TRBJ2-5; TRBD2, the table's D call, lacks a check against the DNA. TRBV21-1 represents a pseudogene. CDR3 length: 12 residues. The CDR3 sequence is CASSTSPETQYF. In DNA form, the CDR3 reads TGTGCCAGCAGCACTAGTCCAGAGACCCAGTACTTC.

This clonotype appeared many times. V is TRBV2 and J is TRBJ1-1; 7 bases align to TRBD1. The CDR3 covers 13 residues. The V and J ends lost 4 bases and 2 bases, in that order; junction bases with no gene match: 1. Looked up from germline, CDR1 is SNHLY and CDR2 is FYNNEI. The chain's CDR3 is CASSGQGNTEAFF. The DNA for the CDR3 is TGTGCCAGCAGTGGACAGGGAAACACTGAAGCTTTCTTT.

CDR3: CASSLANLEYNEQFF. CDR3 DNA sequence: TGTGCCAGCAGCTTAGCCAATCTCGAATACAATGAGCAGTTCTTC. The rearrangement links TRBV11-2 to TRBJ2-1; D not certain. Germline V gene lookup returns CDR1 SGHAT and CDR2 FQNNGV. Trimming left V 1 base short and J 4 bases short, with 11 bases between. The CDR3 runs 15 residues.

The chain recombines TRBV6-5 with TRBJ2-3; TRBD2 matches at 7 bases. From germline, CDR1 is MNHEY and CDR2 SVGAGI. The trim removed 7 bases at V and 8 bases at J, leaving 12 bases unmatched. The CDR3 contains 14 residues. CDR3 loop: CASMGGSGIRTQYF. In DNA form, the CDR3 reads TGTGCCAGCATGGGGGGGAGTGGGATACGTACGCAGTATTTT.

This clonotype was seen repeatedly, ten times or more. The chain is built from TRBV18 and TRBJ2-2, with 8 bases matching TRBD1. The V gene's germline CDR1 is KGHSH and CDR2 LQKENI. The CDR3 is 16 residues long. V was pared by 1 base and J by 4 bases, with 5 bases of the junction left unmatched. The CDR3 DNA reads as TGTGCCAGCTCACCACAAAGGACAGGGAGCACCGGGGAGCTGTTTTTT. Translating it yields CASSPQRTGSTGELFF.

This clonotype occurred many times. The rearrangement links TRBV9 to TRBJ1-4, with D tentatively TRBD1 (6 bases). CDR3 size: 17 residues. Germline CDR1 is SGDLS and CDR2 is YYNGEE. The V gene lost 4 bases and the J gene lost 2 bases, with 18 bases spanning the gap. The CDR3 nucleotides are TGTGCCAGCAGCCCTCTCCCAGGGGATCCGACTAATGAAAAACTGTTTTTT. This gives the protein CASSPLPGDPTNEKLFF.